This T cell receptor (beta chain) appears in the sequencing data of a study of blood T cell repertoires in COVID-19 (TCRdb year 2020). About the study as a whole: Collaborator samples came from the United States, Italy and Spain and covered acute and convalescent phases of COVID-19. Deeply sampled blood TCRbeta repertoires from subjects exposed to, actively infected with, or recovered from COVID-19 were included in the dataset. The prospective study material was composed of cDNA or gDNA derived from T cells, B-cell-depleted T cells, or PBMCs. The repertoires were released in a freely available public database meant as a resource for research on the immune response to SARS-CoV-2. Nearly every sample came with metadata listing a de-identified subject ID, COVID-19 status, age in years and sex. Samples came from the ongoing ImmuneRACE study (first 160 participants) plus 1,254 subjects from 6 global collaborators. Where HLA class I and class II types were available, the types were taken from metadata supplied by the sample provider, not from assay-based typing.

For this clone: It has no known antigen specificity. No base qualities exist here, and no much larger clone lies one base off it.

TCRbeta CDR3 regions were amplified from genomic DNA using the immunoSEQ Assay, a bias-controlled multiplex PCR. The study's own analysis went as follows. The number of nucleated cells in each sample was estimated by amplification of reference gene primers within the assay. To quantify the absolute abundance of each unique TCRbeta CDR3 rearrangement, sequence reads were collapsed and filtered. For each sample, productive Simpson clonality was calculated as the square root of Simpson's diversity index over productive rearrangements. Drawn from immuneACCESS, this table holds only the in-frame rearrangements with V and J called that TCRdb kept. Clones are partly lost; checked studies trace under half to an unresolved V gene and leave the rest unexplained. D and trimming were read from the DNA, whereas the V and J calls and clone size are those reported in that table. This sample has more than 95,000 clones in its table, and 84% of those were observed once. The ten largest clones represent around 13% of the sample.

The full study reports these points: The amount of clinical and demographic metadata varied by source and participant and was provided uncurated.

Collaborating institutions collected whole blood in K2EDTA tubes following their own protocols. For TCRbeta analysis, collaborator samples were shipped as frozen whole blood, as isolated PBMCs, or as DNA extracted from either sample type. The CDR3 covers 16 residues, taking in both the cysteine and the phenylalanine. Only the CDR3 part of the read is kept: 48 bases, read in frame from the first base. Reading the germline V gene gives CDR1 MDHEN and CDR2 SYDVKM. V is cut by 2 bases and J by 0 bases, and the space between the germline ends is 10 bases. The source material was peripheral blood. The chain is made from TRBV28 and TRBJ1-4, with TRBD1 tentatively as D gene (5 bases match). This receptor was obtained from a human donor in a cohort sampled during active or convalescent COVID-19. The DNA sequence is as follows: TGTGCCAGCAGTTTACCGGGAGGGGCAACTAATGAAAAACTGTTTTTT. Its product reads: CASSLPGGATNEKLFF.